The 17 T cell receptor beta chains reported below all come from one sample, sequenced in a study of Tregs in tolerant kidney transplant recipients. The repertoire was sequenced with immunoSEQ multiplex PCR; TCRdb's copy has only in-frame clones and lacks some. The sample holds roughly 50,000 clones. The sequences come from CD4+ T cells from blood, collected before the transplant. These receptors all stem from a human donor who received a combined kidney and bone marrow transplant.

Remarks on this clone: The missing CDR3 end, 3 residues past where the read stops, is filled in from the germline J gene. The rearrangement uses TRBV30 and TRBJ1-6, with 7 nucleotides matching TRBD1. The CDR3 has 18 residues. Germline V gives CDR1 GTSNPN, CDR2 SVGIG (reference sequence). After removal of 0 bases from V and 0 bases from J, the junction contained 8 bases not matched to a gene. Here the CDR3 reads CAWSVRQGLGSYNSPLHF. The sequenced part of the CDR3 DNA is TGTGCCTGGAGTGTACGACAGGGTCTAGGCTCCTATAATTCACCC.

CDR3 protein: CASGSRVKANNEQFF. The sequenced part of the CDR3 DNA is TGTGCCAGCGGAAGTCGGGTTAAGGCCAACAATGAG. This chain joins TRBV2 and TRBJ2-1; D unresolved. The CDR3 end falls 3 residues outside the read, so it is completed with the germline J gene. This CDR3 is 15 amino acids long. V was shortened by 8 bases and J by 5 bases, with 19 bases between the two germline ends. CDR1 is SNHLY and CDR2 is FYNNEI in the germline V gene.

Regarding this clone: Read coverage stops 3 residues before the CDR3 terminus; the germline J gene supplies the remainder. The chain employs TRBV5-6 and TRBJ1-2; D unclear. Germline V gene data show CDR1 as SGHDT and CDR2 as YYEEEE. This CDR3 comprises 11 residues. The sequenced part of the CDR3 DNA is TGTGCCAGCAGCTTGGCCCGGGGC. This translates into CASSLARG. The CDR3 as a whole reads CASSLARGYTF.

About this clone itself: The read ends 3 residues shy of where the CDR3 ends; the end is completed using the germline J gene. The chain uses TRBV19 and TRBJ2-7; no firm D call. Deletions cut 6 bases from V and 1 base from J, with 10 bases between. CDR1 and CDR2 (germline): LNHDA, SQIVND (reference sequence). The length of the CDR3 is 13 residues. CDR3 sequence reads: CASRTVGSYEQYF. The sequenced part of the CDR3 DNA is TGTGCCAGTAGGACCGTAGGGTCCTACGAG.

Incomplete CDR3 DNA: TGCAGTGCTAGAGGGACAGGGACTGCCTACGAG. Protein product: CSARGTGTAYE. The CDR3, in full, reads CSARGTGTAYEQYF. The chain couples TRBV20-1 to TRBJ2-7; 8 bases line up with TRBD1. The DNA ends 3 residues before the CDR3 does, and the rest of the CDR3 is filled in from the germline J gene. J lost 2 bases, V lost 1 base, and 4 bases had no gene match. Per germline, CDR1 DFQATT and CDR2 SNEGSKA (reference sequence). This CDR3 region has 14 residues.

With respect to this clone: The read comes to an end 3 residues before the CDR3 does, leaving the germline J gene to fill in the end. The chain employs TRBV7-2 and TRBJ1-5; TRBD1 agrees at 8 bases. The V and J ends lost 6 bases and 4 bases, in that order; junction bases with no gene match: 5. The V gene's germline CDR1 is SGHTA and CDR2 FQGNSA. The length of the CDR3 is 14 residues. This CDR3 reads CASSRQGANQPQHF. The CDR3 DNA, read in part, is TGTGCCAGCAGTCGTCAGGGGGCAAATCAGCCC.

As for this clone: The CDR3 goes on 3 residues after the read ends, and that part is filled in from the germline J gene. This chain links TRBV7-9 with TRBJ2-3; weak D call: TRBD1 (5 bases). The CDR3 sequence is 13 residues long. Germline V gene sequence: CDR1 SEHNR, CDR2 FQNEAQ (reference sequence). V was trimmed by 3 bases and J by 5 bases, leaving 9 bases between them. The sequenced part of the CDR3 DNA is TGTGCCAGCAGCTTCCTGGGGCTAGATACG. Translation: CASSFLGLDT. The entire CDR3 sequence reads CASSFLGLDTQYF.

Regarding this clone: The read is 3 residues too short to cover the CDR3 end, so that end is filled in from the germline J gene. The chain links TRBV18 to TRBJ2-7; 11 bases fit TRBD2. This CDR3 contains 14 residues. The germline V gene has CDR1 KGHSH and CDR2 LQKENI. J gave up 5 bases and V 3 bases, and 3 bases lay outside the gene matches. CDR3 DNA, as far as it was read: TGTGCCAGCTCACCCCCGGGACTAGCGGACGAG. This translates into CASSPPGLADE. The full CDR3 sequence reads CASSPPGLADEQYF.

As for this clone: The CDR3 is cut off 3 residues early in the read; its end comes from the germline J gene. This rearrangement joins TRBV7-8 to TRBJ1-2; 8 nucleotides agree with TRBD1. CDR1 is SGHVS, CDR2 FQNEAQ, per germline. V was clipped by 5 bases and J by 3 bases; unmatched bases: 5. The CDR3 contains 14 residues. CDR3: CASSPGQGHYGYTF. The CDR3 bases that were read are TGTGCCAGCAGCCCTGGACAGGGACACTATGGC.

Notes on this clone: The sequenced fragment ends 3 residues before the CDR3 boundary, so the rest is inferred from the germline J gene. V usage is TRBV5-4 and J usage is TRBJ2-4; TRBD2 matches at 8 bases. The CDR3 runs 16 residues. Germline V lookup: CDR1 SGHNT, CDR2 YYREEE (reference sequence). Trimming at V came to 1 base and at J to 5 bases, leaving 8 bases not matched to a gene. The DNA read from the CDR3 is TGTGCCAGCAGCTTGAGGCAGGGCGGGGGGCAAAACATT. Its protein is CASSLRQGGGQNI. The full CDR3 protein reads CASSLRQGGGQNIQYF.

About this clone itself: From the germline J gene comes the end of the CDR3, since the read stops 3 residues before it. This sequence joins TRBV19 and TRBJ1-6; 7 bases match TRBD1. This CDR3 comprises 17 residues. CDR1 and CDR2 from the germline V gene are LNHDA and SQIVND (reference sequence). Trimming removed 4 bases from V and 6 bases from J; junction bases left unmatched: 12. The CDR3 reads CASSTTRGGFFNSPLHF. The CDR3 bases that were read are TGTGCCAGTAGTACAACTAGAGGGGGCTTTTTTAATTCACCC.

A remark on this clone: The CDR3 end falls 3 residues outside the read, so it is completed with the germline J gene. The chain has TRBV7-2 and TRBJ2-6, with D uncertain. V gave up 2 bases and J gave up 1 base, with 6 bases separating them. This CDR3 region has 15 residues. CDR1 and CDR2 from the germline V gene are SGHTA and FQGNSA. The CDR3 region is CASSLRSSGANVLTF. The covered CDR3 bases are TGTGCCAGCAGCTTAAGGTCTTCTGGGGCCAACGTC.

For this clone: Coverage ceases 3 residues before the CDR3 finishes, and the germline J gene fills in the end. The chain recombines TRBV7-9 with TRBJ2-3, with D hard to call. In germline, CDR1 is SEHNR, CDR2 FQNEAQ (reference sequence). V lost 0 bases and J lost 3, with 7 bases in between. The CDR3 contains 14 residues. The DNA read from the CDR3 is TGTGCCAGCAGCTTAGCTCCTCAGACAGATACG. It encodes CASSLAPQTDT. The full-length CDR3 reads as CASSLAPQTDTQYF. Full variable domain (rest looked up from reference TRBV7-9 and TRBJ2-3): DTGVSQNPRHKITKRGQNVTFRCDPISEHNRLYWYRQTLGQGPEFLTYFQNEAQLEKSRLLSDRFSAERPKGSFSTLEIQRTEQGDSAMYLCASSLAPQTDTQYFGPGTRLTVL.

A note on this clone: The missing CDR3 end, 3 residues past where the read stops, is filled in from the germline J gene. The chain is built from TRBV2 and TRBJ1-6; TRBD1 might be the D (5 bases). V shed 6 bases and J shed 10 bases, with 22 bases lying between them. This CDR3 spans 16 amino acids. The germline CDR1 and CDR2 sequences are SNHLY and FYNNEI. CDR3 bases read: TGTGCCAGCAGCGCAGTGGGGAGGGGTAATTCGTCACCC. Amino acid sequence: CASSAVGRGNSSP. The entire CDR3 reads CASSAVGRGNSSPLHF.

Points on this clone: The CDR3 end lies 3 residues beyond the end of the read and is filled in from the germline J gene. The genes are TRBV7-9 and TRBJ1-5, with TRBD1 matching over 10 bases. This CDR3 has 15 amino acids. The V segment lost 5 bases and the J segment 4 bases; nucleotides outside the gene matches: 5. Germline V gives CDR1 SEHNR, CDR2 FQNEAQ (reference sequence). CDR3: CASSPTGQGNQPQHF. CDR3 bases read: TGTGCCAGCAGCCCGACGGGACAGGGGAATCAGCCC.

Remarks on this clone: Read data end 3 residues before the CDR3 end; the end is taken from the germline J gene. The V gene is TRBV5-5, the J gene TRBJ2-2, with D hard to call. The CDR3 totals 13 residues. V was shortened by 0 bases and J by 5 bases, with 5 bases between the two germline ends. Germline V gene sequence: CDR1 SGHKS, CDR2 YYEKEE (reference sequence). CDR3 protein: CASSLAYTGELFF. The DNA read from the CDR3 is TGTGCCAGCAGCTTGGCTTATACCGGGGAG.

CDR3 residues: CASSEIATGRNSPLHF. The DNA read from the CDR3 is TGTGCCAGCAGTGAGATCGCGACAGGAAGAAATTCACCC. V usage is TRBV6-2 or TRBV6-3 and J usage is TRBJ1-6; weak D call: TRBD1 (6 bases). From the germline J gene comes the end of the CDR3, since the read stops 3 residues before it. The CDR3 sequence is 16 residues long. V shed 5 bases and J shed 7 bases, with 18 bases lying between them. Germline V CDR1 and CDR2: MNHEY, SVGEGT.